This record concerns one TCR beta chain sequence. Through a sample-barcoded 5' primer and a J-beta primer mix, a second PCR was run for roughly 6 to 12 cycles. TCRdb itself ran the 5' RACE reads through MiXCR, one entry per CDR3 protein. Of roughly 900,000 distinct CDR3 sequences detected, under 30% appear once; the ten largest clones hold roughly 17%. Trimming took 4 bases from V and 1 from J, leaving 8 bases between them. This CDR3 has 14 amino acids. The sample comes from a study of blood T cells in healthy people across ages. The clonotype originates from a woman older than 75 in good health. This chain connects TRBV12-3 or TRBV12-4 to TRBJ2-1; no clear D. Sequenced input: blood. In DNA, the CDR3 is TGTGCCAGCAGTTGGGATCGTTCCTACAATGAGCAGTTCTTC. Encoded protein: CASSWDRSYNEQFF.